This is a list of T cell receptor beta chains from one sample in a study of T cell changes during pregnancy in multiple sclerosis. Data came from immunoSEQ multiplex PCR; TCRdb stores just in-frame clones and leaves some out. The sample lists around 44,000 clones, 90% to 95% occurring once. The sequencing here drew on CD8+ T cells from peripheral blood mononuclear cells, taken in the third trimester of pregnancy. These receptors were obtained from a female donor with multiple sclerosis, enrolled in a pregnancy study. The CDR3 runs from the conserved cysteine through the conserved F or W. The D gene is left open where the match is weak. For some rows the clone size is stated as once, few or many, or as a class when expanded; others skip it.

D gene: .; clone size: .; J gene: TRBJ1-4; V gene: TRBV7-9; CDR3 protein: CASSFLQGVSEKLFF; CDR3 DNA: TGTGCCAGCAGCTTTCTACAGGGCGTCTCAGAAAAACTGTTTTTT
D gene: .; clone size: .; J gene: TRBJ2-7; V gene: TRBV15; CDR3 protein: CATSRVPGTLAYEQYF; CDR3 DNA: TGTGCCACCAGCAGAGTTCCCGGGACACTCGCCTACGAGCAGTACTTC
D gene: TRBD2; clone size: .; J gene: TRBJ2-1; V gene: TRBV7-3; CDR3 protein: CASSAPTSGGDNEQFF; CDR3 DNA: TGTGCCAGCAGCGCCCCTACTAGCGGGGGGGACAATGAGCAGTTCTTC
D gene: .; clone size: .; J gene: TRBJ2-6; V gene: TRBV28; CDR3 protein: CASRSTGLARSSGANVLTF; CDR3 DNA: TGTGCCAGCAGATCGACGGGACTGGCACGCAGCTCTGGGGCCAACGTCCTGACTTTC
D gene: TRBD2; clone size: .; J gene: TRBJ2-2; V gene: TRBV2; CDR3 protein: CASSEATSGRAVTGELFF; CDR3 DNA: TGTGCCAGCAGTGAAGCGACTAGCGGGAGGGCGGTCACCGGGGAGCTGTTTTTT
D gene: .; clone size: .; J gene: TRBJ1-4; V gene: TRBV5-1; CDR3 protein: CASSLRGIGEKLFF; CDR3 DNA: TGCGCCAGCAGCTTGAGGGGGATAGGTGAAAAACTGTTTTTT
D gene: .; clone size: .; J gene: TRBJ2-1; V gene: TRBV19; CDR3 protein: CASTHGGVHEQFF; CDR3 DNA: TGTGCCAGTACCCATGGCGGGGTCCATGAGCAGTTCTTC
D gene: TRBD2; clone size: .; J gene: TRBJ2-1; V gene: TRBV29-1; CDR3 protein: CSVGNSGRANEQFF; CDR3 DNA: TGCAGCGTTGGAAACAGCGGGAGGGCCAATGAGCAGTTCTTC
D gene: .; clone size: .; J gene: TRBJ2-1; V gene: TRBV28; CDR3 protein: CASSSFAGVGPNEQFF; CDR3 DNA: TGTGCCAGCAGCTCTTTCGCAGGGGTAGGCCCCAATGAGCAGTTCTTC
D gene: .; clone size: .; J gene: TRBJ1-2; V gene: TRBV6-1; CDR3 protein: CASSEDVGLRGDGYTF; CDR3 DNA: TGTGCCAGCAGTGAAGACGTGGGTCTCCGGGGTGATGGCTACACCTTC
D gene: .; clone size: .; J gene: TRBJ2-7; V gene: TRBV21-1; CDR3 protein: CASTTVSSYEQYF; CDR3 DNA: TGTGCCAGCACCACAGTTTCCTCCTACGAGCAGTACTTC
D gene: .; clone size: .; J gene: TRBJ2-7; V gene: TRBV10-2; CDR3 protein: CASSEISGNEQYF; CDR3 DNA: TGCGCCAGCAGTGAGATCTCCGGGAACGAGCAGTACTTC
D gene: .; clone size: .; J gene: TRBJ2-7; V gene: TRBV4-1; CDR3 protein: CASSQDFGYEQYF; CDR3 DNA: TGCGCCAGCAGCCAAGATTTCGGCTACGAGCAGTACTTC
D gene: .; clone size: .; J gene: TRBJ2-7; V gene: TRBV7-2; CDR3 protein: CASSFSSASSYEQYF; CDR3 DNA: TGTGCCAGCAGCTTTTCTAGCGCGAGCTCCTACGAGCAGTACTTC
D gene: TRBD1; clone size: .; J gene: TRBJ2-4; V gene: TRBV27; CDR3 protein: CASSRDRGAKNIQYF; CDR3 DNA: TGTGCCAGCAGTAGGGACAGGGGGGCCAAAAACATTCAGTACTTC
D gene: .; clone size: .; J gene: TRBJ1-3; V gene: TRBV28; CDR3 protein: CASSSRIYDSSGNTIYF; CDR3 DNA: TGTGCCAGCAGTTCCAGGATTTACGATAGCTCTGGAAACACCATATATTTT
D gene: .; clone size: .; J gene: TRBJ1-4; V gene: TRBV6-5; CDR3 protein: CASSYSGGHEKLFF; CDR3 DNA: TGTGCCAGCAGTTACTCAGGCGGTCATGAAAAACTGTTTTTT
D gene: TRBD1; clone size: .; J gene: TRBJ1-1; V gene: TRBV5-1; CDR3 protein: CASNRDRAMNTEAFF; CDR3 DNA: TGCGCCAGCAACCGGGACAGAGCAATGAACACTGAAGCTTTCTTT
D gene: .; clone size: .; J gene: TRBJ2-1; V gene: TRBV6-6; CDR3 protein: CASSYTGQEQFF; CDR3 DNA: TGTGCCAGCAGTTACACAGGACAGGAGCAGTTCTTC
D gene: .; clone size: once; J gene: TRBJ2-3; V gene: TRBV6-5; CDR3 protein: CASSYSGGRPDTQYF; CDR3 DNA: TGTGCCAGCAGTTACTCCGGGGGGCGGCCAGATACGCAGTATTTT
D gene: .; clone size: .; J gene: TRBJ2-1; V gene: TRBV7-9; CDR3 protein: CASSWPAGLDYNEQFF; CDR3 DNA: TGTGCCAGCAGCTGGCCCGCGGGACTCGATTACAATGAGCAGTTCTTC
D gene: TRBD2; clone size: .; J gene: TRBJ2-7; V gene: TRBV25-1; CDR3 protein: CASRGREFGYEQYF; CDR3 DNA: TGTGCCAGCAGGGGGCGGGAGTTCGGGTACGAGCAGTACTTC
D gene: TRBD1; clone size: .; J gene: TRBJ2-7; V gene: TRBV7-4; CDR3 protein: CASSFRDRGRYEQYF; CDR3 DNA: TGTGCCAGCAGCTTTAGGGACAGGGGGAGGTACGAGCAGTACTTC
D gene: .; clone size: .; J gene: TRBJ2-7; V gene: TRBV13; CDR3 protein: CASSLPRGEQYF; CDR3 DNA: TGTGCCAGCAGCCTCCCGAGGGGGGAGCAGTACTTC
D gene: .; clone size: .; J gene: TRBJ1-1; V gene: TRBV11-2; CDR3 protein: CASSPGTEAFF; CDR3 DNA: TGTGCCAGCAGCCCCGGGACTGAAGCTTTCTTT
D gene: .; clone size: .; J gene: TRBJ2-5; V gene: TRBV29-1; CDR3 protein: CSVEGLGEGKYF; CDR3 DNA: TGCAGCGTTGAGGGCCTGGGAGAGGGAAAGTACTTC
D gene: .; clone size: .; J gene: TRBJ1-1; V gene: TRBV27; CDR3 protein: CASSLRRENTEAFF; CDR3 DNA: TGTGCCAGCAGTTTACGACGGGAAAACACTGAAGCTTTCTTT
D gene: .; clone size: .; J gene: TRBJ1-2; V gene: TRBV6-6; CDR3 protein: CASSYGQNYGYTF; CDR3 DNA: TGTGCCAGCAGTTATGGGCAGAACTATGGCTACACCTTC
D gene: TRBD2; clone size: .; J gene: TRBJ2-2; V gene: TRBV27; CDR3 protein: CASSLLAGPGELFF; CDR3 DNA: TGTGCCAGCAGTTTATTAGCGGGACCCGGGGAGCTGTTTTTT
D gene: .; clone size: few; J gene: TRBJ2-3; V gene: TRBV14; CDR3 protein: CASSQDRTDTQYF; CDR3 DNA: TGTGCCAGCAGCCAAGATAGAACAGATACGCAGTATTTT
D gene: .; clone size: .; J gene: TRBJ2-1; V gene: TRBV19; CDR3 protein: CASSIGAETYNEQFF; CDR3 DNA: TGTGCCAGTAGTATCGGAGCAGAAACTTACAATGAGCAGTTCTTC
D gene: .; clone size: .; J gene: TRBJ1-5; V gene: TRBV28; CDR3 protein: CASSLFVGDQPQHF; CDR3 DNA: TGTGCCAGCAGTTTATTCGTTGGAGATCAGCCCCAGCATTTT
D gene: .; clone size: .; J gene: TRBJ1-4; V gene: TRBV25-1; CDR3 protein: CASRDDRGNEKLFF; CDR3 DNA: TGTGCCAGCAGAGACGACAGAGGTAATGAAAAACTGTTTTTT
D gene: .; clone size: .; J gene: TRBJ2-5; V gene: TRBV4-1; CDR3 protein: CASSQNSAGKTQYF; CDR3 DNA: TGCGCCAGCAGCCAAAATTCCGCGGGGAAGACCCAGTACTTC
D gene: .; clone size: .; J gene: TRBJ2-5; V gene: TRBV7-9; CDR3 protein: CASSAPKETQYF; CDR3 DNA: TGTGCCAGCAGCGCCCCTAAAGAGACCCAGTACTTC
D gene: TRBD2; clone size: .; J gene: TRBJ2-1; V gene: TRBV5-1; CDR3 protein: CASSLELAGVKGEQFF; CDR3 DNA: TGCGCCAGCAGCTTGGAACTAGCGGGAGTCAAGGGTGAGCAGTTCTTC
D gene: .; clone size: .; J gene: TRBJ2-1; V gene: TRBV6-5; CDR3 protein: CASSLQDTYNEQFF; CDR3 DNA: TGTGCCAGCAGTCTACAGGATACCTACAATGAGCAGTTCTTC
D gene: .; clone size: .; J gene: TRBJ2-3; V gene: TRBV28; CDR3 protein: CASSFRVPSTDTQYF; CDR3 DNA: TGTGCCAGCAGTTTTCGGGTCCCTAGCACAGATACGCAGTATTTT
D gene: .; clone size: .; J gene: TRBJ2-7; V gene: TRBV5-6; CDR3 protein: CASTPGGSDYEQYF; CDR3 DNA: TGTGCCAGCACCCCCGGGGGTAGCGACTACGAGCAGTACTTC
D gene: .; clone size: .; J gene: TRBJ2-1; V gene: TRBV6-5; CDR3 protein: CASSGATAGNEQFF; CDR3 DNA: TGTGCCAGCAGTGGAGCTACGGCGGGAAATGAGCAGTTCTTC
D gene: .; clone size: .; J gene: TRBJ2-7; V gene: TRBV27; CDR3 protein: CASSLSQSYEQYF; CDR3 DNA: TGTGCCAGCAGTTTATCACAGTCCTACGAGCAGTACTTC
D gene: .; clone size: .; J gene: TRBJ2-7; V gene: TRBV13; CDR3 protein: CASSHYYEQYF; CDR3 DNA: TGTGCCAGCAGCCACTACTACGAGCAGTACTTC
D gene: .; clone size: .; J gene: TRBJ2-7; V gene: TRBV4-1; CDR3 protein: CASSLFEGSYSYEQYF; CDR3 DNA: TGCGCCAGCAGCCTCTTCGAGGGTAGCTACTCCTACGAGCAGTACTTC
D gene: .; clone size: once; J gene: TRBJ2-7; V gene: TRBV28; CDR3 protein: CASSSPLTGTEQYF; CDR3 DNA: TGTGCCAGCAGTTCACCCCTAACAGGGACCGAGCAGTACTTC
D gene: .; clone size: .; J gene: TRBJ2-7; V gene: TRBV19; CDR3 protein: CASSALANIFEQYF; CDR3 DNA: TGTGCCAGTAGTGCGTTAGCGAATATCTTCGAGCAGTACTTC
D gene: TRBD2; clone size: once; J gene: TRBJ2-5; V gene: TRBV27; CDR3 protein: CASSLLAGQETQYF; CDR3 DNA: TGTGCCAGCAGTTTACTAGCGGGACAAGAGACCCAGTACTTC
D gene: TRBD2; clone size: .; J gene: TRBJ2-5; V gene: TRBV9; CDR3 protein: CASSAEGGSGDQETQYF; CDR3 DNA: TGTGCCAGCAGCGCGGAGGGAGGTAGCGGGGACCAAGAGACCCAGTACTTC
D gene: .; clone size: .; J gene: TRBJ2-4; V gene: TRBV28; CDR3 protein: CASSPRGIQYF; CDR3 DNA: TGTGCCAGCAGTCCCAGGGGCATTCAGTACTTC
D gene: .; clone size: .; J gene: TRBJ2-4; V gene: TRBV28; CDR3 protein: CASSPPGFPKNIQYF; CDR3 DNA: TGTGCCAGCAGTCCACCAGGATTTCCCAAAAACATTCAGTACTTC
D gene: TRBD1; clone size: .; J gene: TRBJ1-1; V gene: TRBV7-3; CDR3 protein: CASSLNRGTEAFF; CDR3 DNA: TGTGCCAGCAGCTTAAACAGGGGCACTGAAGCTTTCTTT
D gene: .; clone size: .; J gene: TRBJ2-2; V gene: TRBV19; CDR3 protein: CASSRAGVNTGELFF; CDR3 DNA: TGTGCCAGTAGTCGCGCAGGGGTCAACACCGGGGAGCTGTTTTTT
D gene: .; clone size: .; J gene: TRBJ1-5; V gene: TRBV7-8; CDR3 protein: CASSLWERQIHQPQHF; CDR3 DNA: TGTGCCAGCAGCTTATGGGAGCGGCAGATACATCAGCCCCAGCATTTT